What follows describes a single T cell receptor (beta chain). This sample was included in a study of cytomegalovirus exposure and HLA in healthy donors. CDR1 is SQVTM and CDR2 is ANQGSEA in the germline V gene. Unmatched junction bases numbered 14, after V lost 7 bases and J lost 5 bases. CDR3 length: 15 residues. The PCR made use of 60 Vbeta and 13 Jbeta primers. The method was immunoSEQ multiplex PCR; TCRdb's version includes in-frame clones alone and lacks a portion of them. The data contain under 130,000 clones, under 80% of them singletons. The sequencing sample was made of PBMCs. The chain joins TRBV29-1 to TRBJ1-2; 9 bases map to TRBD1. This receptor was taken from a woman in her late teens or twenties in good health and CMV-seropositive. CDR3 DNA: TGCAGCGCTCGAGATCCGGGACAGGGTCCTTATGGCTACACCTTC. It yields the protein CSARDPGQGPYGYTF.